This TCR beta chain was captured by sequencing in a study of cytomegalovirus exposure and HLA in healthy donors. Overall study: HLA-typed donors were the source of about 85 million unique TCRs held in an early data release. Findings of the study overall: The study recorded 164 TCR beta chains that were cytomegalovirus-associated. The only immune exposure information that was available was CMV serostatus.

Primers included in the PCR were 60 Vbeta and 13 Jbeta primers. Some clones are missing from TCRdb's copy, which holds only in-frame ones; the method was immunoSEQ multiplex PCR. The table for this sample gives approximately 170,000 clones. On this clone itself: What it binds is not known.

Germline V gene lookup returns CDR1 SGDLS and CDR2 YYNGEE. Trimming removed 3 bases from V and 8 bases from J; junction bases left unmatched: 11. This CDR3 region has 16 residues. This receptor was obtained from a woman younger than 35 in good health and CMV-seropositive. Sequencing was done on a sample of PBMCs. This sequence joins TRBV9 and TRBJ1-6, with 7 bases matching TRBD1. The chain's CDR3 is CASSAGTAGIYSPLHF. CDR3 bases: TGTGCCAGCAGCGCCGGGACAGCGGGTATTTATTCACCCCTCCACTTT. Filled out from reference TRBV9 and TRBJ1-6, the complete variable domain reads DSGVTQTPKHLITATGQRVTLRCSPRSGDLSVYWYQQSLDQGLQFLIQYYNGEERAKGNILERFSAQQFPDLHSELNLSSLELGDSALYFCASSAGTAGIYSPLHFGNGTRLTVT.